This T cell receptor (beta chain) was found in a study of beta chain features in type 1 diabetes (dated by TCRdb to the late 2010s). A note on the overall study: No differences in mean age, gender distribution, total cell number or subset yield were found between patients and healthy donors. Naive and central memory subsets were obtained from all 30 or so donors, but regulatory and stem cell-like memory subsets were isolated from only 8 patients and 8 healthy donors. A total of under 140,000,000 sorted cells were examined across all samples, and the number of cells per subset was strongly correlated with RNA yield. The study compared TCRB repertoires of sorted circulating CD4+ T cell subsets between recently diagnosed type 1 diabetes patients and matched healthy donors. Paper-wide results and their limitations: Because the HLA sub-analyses included only small numbers of individuals, any influence of HLA type on TCRB rearrangement was left unresolved. Naive, central memory and regulatory TCRB repertoires appeared more similar among patients than among healthy donors. Because cDNA rather than genomic DNA was sequenced, highly expressing activated cells could have been over-represented, although no difference in activation and CD3 levels was found between groups. Fewer insertions and more nucleotide deletions at VDJ recombination sites were observed in patients with type 1 diabetes, implying thymic rearrangement abnormalities. PCR might favor shorter templates, but patient and control samples were amplified and corrected together, so any skew would affect both groups equally. A moderate but significant shortening of TCRB CDR3 length was observed in type 1 diabetes patients in all four CD4+ subsets.

All of the isolated RNA was reverse transcribed with the High Capacity cDNA Reverse Transcription Kit, so expressed TCRB transcripts were sequenced. Naive, central memory and regulatory T cell samples underwent deep immunoSEQ sequencing, averaging around 4 million total reads per sample. Sorted cells were lysed in RLT buffer and RNA was extracted with DNase-treated RNeasy Micro or Mini kits, depending on cell number. Each cell subset was processed separately to prevent cross-contamination, with patient and healthy donor samples processed together. Using the immunoSEQ multiplex PCR, TCRB sequences were amplified from cDNA into 87-bp fragments spanning the CDR3 region. Amplicons were sequenced on the Illumina HiSeq platform. The paper's processing steps were these. PCR bias was computationally corrected using synthetic template baselines, reads within Hamming distance 2 were collapsed, and singletons that could not be merged were discarded. By aligning reads against IMGT, V, D and J genes, CDR3 length, and insertions or deletions at six rearrangement sites were assigned. Within each subset, clonotype counts were normalized to sorted cell number, and only after that were true diversity and Gini coefficients computed with the tcR R package. The overlap coefficient, calculated on TCRB nucleotide sequences, was used to quantify repertoire sharing. Out-of-frame TCRB sequences from naive cells were analyzed as a proxy for the pre-selection repertoire. In its TCRdb copy, this immuneACCESS table keeps in-frame sequences only and misses some clones. Where compared with another copy, unresolved V genes explain less than half of these, and the others have no known cause. D and trimming come from the DNA, and the V and J calls and clone size come from that table. This sample has over 700,000 clones in its table, and 17% of those were observed once. 0.023% of the sample goes to the ten largest clones.

The CDR3 goes from the cysteine to the phenylalanine over 13 residues. Here the CDR3 DNA is all that survives: 39 bases in frame from base 1. V drops 3 bases and J drops 3 bases, leaving 9 bases in between. CDR1 and CDR2, per the germline V gene, are SGHTA and FQGNSA. Each donor gave one peripheral blood draw, about 110 mL on average, collected into heparinised tubes. A BD FACSAria II was used to sort naive, central memory, regulatory and stem cell-like memory CD4+ T cells with a panel that included CD45RO, CCR7, CD25, CD127, CD95 and CD27. Every sorted population had a purity above 95%. PBMCs were isolated right away by Lymphoprep density gradient centrifugation and were stained directly, without culture. Samples were stained and sorted in pairs, with one healthy donor and one patient per experiment, so that batch effects were minimized. In the case of this clone: The clone's antigen remains unknown. Per-nucleotide qualities are absent, and no much larger clonotype sits a single base away.

The sample comprised naive CD4+ T cells from blood. This specimen's cell subset or site label, interpreted: true naive CD4+ T cells. Recombination linked TRBV7-2 to TRBJ2-7; the D gene is possibly TRBD1, with 6 bases matching. This clonotype was sampled from a woman younger than 35 in good health. The DNA sequence is given as TGTGCCAGCAGCTTTTTACAGGGCTACGAGCAGTACTTC. Translation gives CASSFLQGYEQYF. Joined to the reference TRBV7-2 and TRBJ2-7 proteins, this CDR3 gives the full variable domain: GAGVSQSPSNKVTEKGKDVELRCDPISGHTALYWYRQSLGQGLEFLIYFQGNSAPDKSGLPSDRFSAERTGGSVSTLTIQRTQQEDSAVYLCASSFLQGYEQYFGPGTRLTVT.